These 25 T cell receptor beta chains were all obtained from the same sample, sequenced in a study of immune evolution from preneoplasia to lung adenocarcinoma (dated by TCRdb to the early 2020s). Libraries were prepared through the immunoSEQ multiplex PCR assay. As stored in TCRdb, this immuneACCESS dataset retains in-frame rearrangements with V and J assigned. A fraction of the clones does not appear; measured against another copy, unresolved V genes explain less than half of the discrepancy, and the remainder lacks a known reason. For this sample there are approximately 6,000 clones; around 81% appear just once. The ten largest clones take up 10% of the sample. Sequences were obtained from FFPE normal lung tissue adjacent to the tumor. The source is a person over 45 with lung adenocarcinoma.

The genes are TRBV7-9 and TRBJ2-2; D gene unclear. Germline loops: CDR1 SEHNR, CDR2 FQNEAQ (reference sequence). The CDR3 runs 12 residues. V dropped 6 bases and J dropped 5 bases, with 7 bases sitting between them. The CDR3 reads CASSLETGELFF. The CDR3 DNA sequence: TGTGCCAGCAGTCTAGAGACCGGGGAGCTGTTTTTT.

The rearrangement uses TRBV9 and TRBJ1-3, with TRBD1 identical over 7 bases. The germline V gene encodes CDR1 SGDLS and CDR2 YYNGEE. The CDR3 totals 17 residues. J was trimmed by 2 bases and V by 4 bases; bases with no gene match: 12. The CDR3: CASSLDPAGQTGNTIYF. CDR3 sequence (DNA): TGTGCCAGCAGCCTAGACCCCGCGGGACAGACTGGAAACACCATATATTTT.

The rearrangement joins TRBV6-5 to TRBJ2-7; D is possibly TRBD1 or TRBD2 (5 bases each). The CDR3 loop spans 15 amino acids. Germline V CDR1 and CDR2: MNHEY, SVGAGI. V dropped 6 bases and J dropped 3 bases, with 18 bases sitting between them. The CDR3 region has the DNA TGTGCCAGCAGGCGAGACCGGGACCCAAGCTACGAGCAGTACTTC. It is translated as CASRRDRDPSYEQYF.

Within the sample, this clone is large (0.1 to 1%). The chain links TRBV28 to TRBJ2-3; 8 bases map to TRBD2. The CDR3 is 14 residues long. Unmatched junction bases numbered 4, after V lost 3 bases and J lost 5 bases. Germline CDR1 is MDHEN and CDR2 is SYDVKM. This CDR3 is CASSFREGRDTQYF. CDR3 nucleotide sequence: TGTGCCAGCAGTTTCCGGGAGGGCCGAGATACGCAGTATTTT.

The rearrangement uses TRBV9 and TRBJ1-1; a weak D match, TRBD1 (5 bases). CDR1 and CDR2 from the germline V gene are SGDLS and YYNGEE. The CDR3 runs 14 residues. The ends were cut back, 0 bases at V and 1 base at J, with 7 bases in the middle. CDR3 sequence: CASSVAQENTEAFF. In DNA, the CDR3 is TGTGCCAGCAGCGTAGCACAGGAGAACACTGAAGCTTTCTTT. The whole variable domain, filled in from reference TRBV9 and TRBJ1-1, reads DSGVTQTPKHLITATGQRVTLRCSPRSGDLSVYWYQQSLDQGLQFLIQYYNGEERAKGNILERFSAQQFPDLHSELNLSSLELGDSALYFCASSVAQENTEAFFGQGTRLTVV.

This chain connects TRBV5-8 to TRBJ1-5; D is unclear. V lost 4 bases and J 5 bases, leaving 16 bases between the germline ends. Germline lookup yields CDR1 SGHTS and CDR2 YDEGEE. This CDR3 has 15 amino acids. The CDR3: CASSADGVSYQPQHF. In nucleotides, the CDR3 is TGTGCCAGCAGCGCCGATGGGGTTTCGTATCAGCCCCAGCATTTT.

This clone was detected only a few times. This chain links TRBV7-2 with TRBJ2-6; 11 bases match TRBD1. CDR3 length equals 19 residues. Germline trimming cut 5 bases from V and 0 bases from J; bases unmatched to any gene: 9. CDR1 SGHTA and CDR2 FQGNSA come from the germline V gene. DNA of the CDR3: TGTGCCAGCAGCCCCAGGTGGACAGGGGGCCTCTCTGGGGCCAACGTCCTGACTTTC. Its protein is CASSPRWTGGLSGANVLTF. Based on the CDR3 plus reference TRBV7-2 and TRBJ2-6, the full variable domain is GAGVSQSPSNKVTEKGKDVELRCDPISGHTALYWYRQSLGQGLEFLIYFQGNSAPDKSGLPSDRFSAERTGGSVSTLTIQRTQQEDSAVYLCASSPRWTGGLSGANVLTFGAGSRLTVL.

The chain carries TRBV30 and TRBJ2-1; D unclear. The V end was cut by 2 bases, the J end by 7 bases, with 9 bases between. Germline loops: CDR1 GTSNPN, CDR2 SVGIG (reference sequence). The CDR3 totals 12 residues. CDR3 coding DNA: TGTGCCTGGAGTATCTCGGGTAATGAGCAGTTCTTC. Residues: CAWSISGNEQFF.

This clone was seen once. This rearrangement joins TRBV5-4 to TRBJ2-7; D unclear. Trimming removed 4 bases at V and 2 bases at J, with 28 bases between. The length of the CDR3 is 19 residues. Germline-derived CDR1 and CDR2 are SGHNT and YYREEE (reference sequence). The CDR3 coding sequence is TGTGCCAGCAGCCCGACGCTAATCGGGTTGGAACACCTTACCTACGAGCAGTACTTC. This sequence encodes CASSPTLIGLEHLTYEQYF.

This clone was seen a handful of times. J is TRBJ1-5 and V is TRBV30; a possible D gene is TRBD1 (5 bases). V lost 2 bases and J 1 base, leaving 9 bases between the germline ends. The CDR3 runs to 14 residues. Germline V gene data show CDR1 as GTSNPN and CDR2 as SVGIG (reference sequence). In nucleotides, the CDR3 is TGTGCCTGGAGTACGACAGCGAGCAATCAGCCCCAGCATTTT. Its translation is CAWSTTASNQPQHF.

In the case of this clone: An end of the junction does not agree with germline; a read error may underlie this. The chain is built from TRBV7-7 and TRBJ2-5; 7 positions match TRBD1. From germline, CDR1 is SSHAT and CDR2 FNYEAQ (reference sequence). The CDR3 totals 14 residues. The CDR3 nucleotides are TGTGCTAGCAGCCCGACAGGGAATCAAGAGACCCAGTACTTC. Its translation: CASSPTGNQETQYF.

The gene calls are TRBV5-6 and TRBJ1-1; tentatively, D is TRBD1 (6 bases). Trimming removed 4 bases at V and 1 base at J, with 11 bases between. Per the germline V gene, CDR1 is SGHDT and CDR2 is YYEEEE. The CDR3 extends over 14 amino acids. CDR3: CASSRVDRNTEAFF. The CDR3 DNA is TGTGCCAGCAGCCGCGTGGACAGGAACACTGAAGCTTTCTTT.

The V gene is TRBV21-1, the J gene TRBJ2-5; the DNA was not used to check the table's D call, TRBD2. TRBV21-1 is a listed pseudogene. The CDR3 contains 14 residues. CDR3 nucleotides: TGTGCCAGCAGCAAAGAAGGAGGGGTGGAGACCCAGTACTTC. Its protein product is CASSKEGGVETQYF.

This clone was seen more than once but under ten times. The CDR3 bases are TGTGCCAGCAGCTTAGAATTGGGACTAGCGGGAGTAGGCCAAGAGACCCAGTACTTC. Amino acid sequence: CASSLELGLAGVGQETQYF. The J gene is TRBJ2-5, the V gene TRBV7-8, with 14 positions matching TRBD2. The CDR3 runs 19 residues. In germline, CDR1 is SGHVS, CDR2 FQNEAQ. Unmatched junction bases numbered 8, after V lost 1 base and J lost 1 base.

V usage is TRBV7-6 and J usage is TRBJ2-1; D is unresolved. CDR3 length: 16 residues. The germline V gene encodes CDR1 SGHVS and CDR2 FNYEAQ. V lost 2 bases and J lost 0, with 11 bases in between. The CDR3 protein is CASSLQAGSSYNEQFF. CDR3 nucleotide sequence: TGTGCCAGCAGCTTACAGGCCGGAAGCTCCTACAATGAGCAGTTCTTC.

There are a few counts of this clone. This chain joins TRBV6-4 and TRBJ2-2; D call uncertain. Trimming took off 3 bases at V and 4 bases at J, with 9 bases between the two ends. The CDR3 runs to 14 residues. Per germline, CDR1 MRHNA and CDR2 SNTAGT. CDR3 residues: CASSESGVTGELFF. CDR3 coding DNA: TGTGCCAGCAGTGAATCTGGGGTCACCGGGGAGCTGTTTTTT.

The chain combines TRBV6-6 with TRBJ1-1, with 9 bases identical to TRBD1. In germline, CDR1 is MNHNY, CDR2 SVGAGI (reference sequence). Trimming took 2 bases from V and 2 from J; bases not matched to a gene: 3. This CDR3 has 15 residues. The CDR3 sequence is CASSYGTGPNTEAFF. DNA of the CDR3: TGTGCCAGCAGTTACGGGACAGGGCCAAACACTGAAGCTTTCTTT.

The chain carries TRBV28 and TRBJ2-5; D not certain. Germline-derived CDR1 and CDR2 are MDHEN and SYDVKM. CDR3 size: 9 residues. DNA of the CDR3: TGTGTCAATTGTGGGACCCAGTACTTC. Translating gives CVNCGTQYF.

CDR3 loop: CASSGKGHYGYTF. The CDR3 DNA reads TGCGCCAGCAGTGGCAAGGGGCACTATGGCTACACCTTC. This chain uses TRBV10-2 with TRBJ1-2, with D perhaps matching TRBD1 (5 bases). The germline V gene has CDR1 WSHSY and CDR2 SAAADI. Trimming removed 4 bases from V and 3 bases from J, with 9 bases in between. The CDR3 length is 13 residues.

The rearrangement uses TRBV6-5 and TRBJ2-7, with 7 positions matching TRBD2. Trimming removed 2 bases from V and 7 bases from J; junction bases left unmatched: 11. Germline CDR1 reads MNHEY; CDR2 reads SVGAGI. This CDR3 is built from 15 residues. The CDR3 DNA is TGTGCCAGCAGTTACGGCGGGAGCGGGAAGCGGGAGCAGTACTTC. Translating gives CASSYGGSGKREQYF.

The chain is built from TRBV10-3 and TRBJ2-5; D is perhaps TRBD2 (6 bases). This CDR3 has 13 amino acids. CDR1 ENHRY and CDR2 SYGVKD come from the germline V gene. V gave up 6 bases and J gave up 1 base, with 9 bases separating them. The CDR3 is CAIREGLQETQYF. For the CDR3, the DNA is TGTGCCATCAGAGAGGGACTCCAAGAGACCCAGTACTTC.

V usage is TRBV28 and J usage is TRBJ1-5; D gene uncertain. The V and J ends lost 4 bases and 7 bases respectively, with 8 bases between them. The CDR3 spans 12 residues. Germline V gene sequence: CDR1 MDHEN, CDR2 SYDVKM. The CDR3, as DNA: TGTGCCAGCAGTTCAGGATTCCAGCCCCAGCATTTT. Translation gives CASSSGFQPQHF.

The CDR3 sequence is CASSERSGATGELFF. CDR3 coding DNA: TGTGCCAGCAGCGAGAGGAGCGGGGCCACCGGGGAGCTGTTTTTT. V is TRBV9 and J is TRBJ2-2, with TRBD2 matching 7 bases. Germline V CDR1 and CDR2: SGDLS, YYNGEE. This CDR3 is built from 15 residues. V lost 3 bases to trimming and J lost 4 bases; unmatched junction nucleotides: 6.

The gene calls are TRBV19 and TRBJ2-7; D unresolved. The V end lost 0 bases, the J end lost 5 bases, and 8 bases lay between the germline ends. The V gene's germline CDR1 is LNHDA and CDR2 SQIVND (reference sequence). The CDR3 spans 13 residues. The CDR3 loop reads CASSIEAANEQYF. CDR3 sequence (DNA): TGTGCCAGTAGTATAGAGGCAGCTAACGAGCAGTACTTC. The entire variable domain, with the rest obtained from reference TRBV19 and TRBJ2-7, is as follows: DGGITQSPKYLFRKEGQNVTLSCEQNLNHDAMYWYRQDPGQGLRLIYYSQIVNDFQKGDIAEGYSVSREKKESFPLTVTSAQKNPTAFYLCASSIEAANEQYFGPGTRLTVT.

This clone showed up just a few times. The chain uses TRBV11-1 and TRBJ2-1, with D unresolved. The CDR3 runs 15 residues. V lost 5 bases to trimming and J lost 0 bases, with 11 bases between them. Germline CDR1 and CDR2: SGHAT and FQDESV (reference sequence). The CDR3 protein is CASSTNDISYNEQFF. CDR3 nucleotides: TGTGCCAGCAGCACAAACGACATCTCCTACAATGAGCAGTTCTTC.